This TCR beta chain stems from a study of monozygotic twins with inflammatory bowel disease. TCRdb reprocessed the 5' RACE reads and keeps a single row for each CDR3 protein, giving no DNA. The record lists approximately 400,000 distinct CDR3 sequences, of which the ten most abundant hold under 3%. This sequence originates from a human donor with ulcerative colitis or Crohn's disease, or a healthy co-twin of an affected twin (not recorded which). Sequences were obtained from blood.

CDR3 loop: CSVRSGTSDTYEQYF. The rearrangement uses TRBV20-1 and TRBJ2-7; no DNA is available, so the TRBD2 call from TCRdb remains unchecked. Germline loops: CDR1 DFQATT, CDR2 SNEGSKA (reference sequence). The CDR3 loop spans 15 amino acids.